This T cell receptor (beta chain) emerged from a study of T cell clonality in common variable immunodeficiency (dated by TCRdb to the mid-2010s). Both CVID patients and healthy controls were predominantly of Caucasian heritage. From each donor, roughly 5 to 8.5 ml of heparinized peripheral whole blood was collected. Genomic DNA from adults with common variable immune deficiency (CVID) and from healthy adult controls was used to sequence TCRbeta CDR3 repertoires. The control group comprised around 22 healthy adult volunteers, approximately twelve female and 10 male, aged roughly 23 to 66 years with a mean age of approximately 30. Diluted blood was density-centrifuged over Hypaque 1077 or Ficoll-Paque to isolate peripheral blood mononuclear cells. Genomic DNA was obtained from unsorted mononuclear cells using either Qiagen column purification or a centrifugation-based method. At least ten counts were recorded for this clone. Its antigen is not yet known. The read falls 3 residues short of the CDR3 end, and the missing part is taken from the germline J gene.

Inclusive of the bounding cysteine and phenylalanine, the CDR3 is 17 residues long. Shown are 42 bases from within the CDR3, in frame from base 1. Via the germline V gene, CDR1 is SGHVS and CDR2 FQNEAQ. V loses 0 bases of germline sequence and J loses 4 bases, and the interval between the two ends is 18 bases. Equivalent amounts of genomic DNA from CVID and control samples were used as sequencing input. For every sample, a 60 bp segment covering the rearranged TCRbeta CDR3 region was amplified and then sequenced. The immunoSEQ assay, a bias-corrected multiplex PCR combined with high-throughput sequencing, was used to amplify TCRbeta. From the authors' description of their analysis: Every unique nucleotide sequence was considered a clone and was annotated with V, D and J genes, copy number and frequency. Sequences were labeled productive if in frame, and non-productive if out of frame or containing stop codons. Clonality was calculated from Shannon's entropy as previously described. The predicted amino acid sequences of productive clones were used to derive the mean CDR3 Kyte-Doolittle hydropathy. Using the R hclust function, scaled V gene usage was clustered hierarchically with Manhattan distance and complete linkage. Sharing of clones by CDR3 amino acid sequence was evaluated through resampling of 12 repertoires per group over 100 rounds. Repertoires were searched for 70 published EBV-specific and 245 published CMV-specific TCRbeta sequences. A couple of CVID samples that yielded fewer than 10,000 sequences were excluded from the analysis, so 42 CVID repertoires were retained. TCRdb carries this immuneACCESS record with in-frame sequences only. Its versions omit some clonotypes, under half of them owing to an unresolved V gene in the studies checked, with the rest unexplained. V, J and clone size reflect that table, while D and trimming were determined from the DNA. Here the sample lists around 45,000 clones, none seen once only. The ten biggest clones cover more than 9% of the sample.

Broader findings and caveats from the paper: CVID TCRbeta sequences reportedly showed fewer deletions and N-nucleotide insertions and lacked highly modified clones with 13 or more V deletions. Although equal DNA input was used, an average of about 83,000 unique sequences per sample was obtained for controls, compared with roughly 33,000 for CVID samples. CVID subjects shared fewer TCRbeta clones with each other than healthy controls did (p < 0.0001). Compared with healthy controls, CVID subjects showed increased TCRbeta clonality (t-test p = 0.018), a feature most characteristic of about a third of subjects. Correlations between repertoire features and clinical complications were limited by patient heterogeneity within the CVID cohort. The authors noted that sequencing repertoires of T cell subpopulations would be needed to clarify what caused the increased clonality in CVID.

The receptor was isolated from a person aged 18-69 years in good health. The chain joins TRBV7-8 to TRBJ1-2, with a weak D call of TRBD1 (5 bases match). Sequencing was carried out using peripheral blood mononuclear cells. The part of the CDR3 DNA that was read is TGTGCCAGCAGCTTAGCGTTTGGGGGGAAGCCTTCCTATGGC. This translates into CASSLAFGGKPSYG. The whole CDR3 protein reads CASSLAFGGKPSYGYTF.